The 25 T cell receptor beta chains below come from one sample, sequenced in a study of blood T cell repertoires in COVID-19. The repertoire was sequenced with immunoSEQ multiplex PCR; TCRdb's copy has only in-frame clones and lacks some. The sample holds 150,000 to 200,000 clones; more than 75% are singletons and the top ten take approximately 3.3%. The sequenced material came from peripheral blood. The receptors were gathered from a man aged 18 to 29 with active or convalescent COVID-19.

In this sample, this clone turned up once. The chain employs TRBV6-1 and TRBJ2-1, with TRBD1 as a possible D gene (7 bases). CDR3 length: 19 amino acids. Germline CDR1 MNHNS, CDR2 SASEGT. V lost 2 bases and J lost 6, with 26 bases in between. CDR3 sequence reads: CASSETLQGRLKRANEQFF. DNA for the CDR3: TGTGCCAGCAGTGAAACCCTACAGGGGAGGTTAAAGAGAGCCAATGAGCAGTTCTTC.

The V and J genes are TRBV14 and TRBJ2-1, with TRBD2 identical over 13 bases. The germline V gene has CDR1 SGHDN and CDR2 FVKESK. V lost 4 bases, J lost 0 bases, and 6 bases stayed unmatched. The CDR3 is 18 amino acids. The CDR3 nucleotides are TGTGCCAGCAGCCCATACCGGACTAGCGGGAGCTCCTACAATGAGCAGTTCTTC. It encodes CASSPYRTSGSSYNEQFF.

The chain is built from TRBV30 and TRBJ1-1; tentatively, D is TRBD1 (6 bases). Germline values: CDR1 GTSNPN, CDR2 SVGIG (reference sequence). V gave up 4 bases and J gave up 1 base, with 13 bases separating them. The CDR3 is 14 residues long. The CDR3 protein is CAWKGDRPNTEAFF. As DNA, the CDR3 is TGTGCCTGGAAGGGTGACAGGCCGAACACTGAAGCTTTCTTT. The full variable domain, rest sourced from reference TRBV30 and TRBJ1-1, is SQTIHQWPATLVQPVGSPLSLECTVEGTSNPNLYWYRQAAGRGLQLLFYSVGIGQISSEVPQNLSASRPQDRQFILSSKKLLLSDSGFYLCAWKGDRPNTEAFFGQGTRLTVV.

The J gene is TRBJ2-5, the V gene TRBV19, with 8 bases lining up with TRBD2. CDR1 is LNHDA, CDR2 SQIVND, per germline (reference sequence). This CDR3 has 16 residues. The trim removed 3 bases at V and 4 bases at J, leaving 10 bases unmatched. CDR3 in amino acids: CASSIPGLEGTETQYF. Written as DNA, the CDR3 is TGTGCCAGTAGTATCCCGGGACTAGAGGGTACAGAGACCCAGTACTTC.

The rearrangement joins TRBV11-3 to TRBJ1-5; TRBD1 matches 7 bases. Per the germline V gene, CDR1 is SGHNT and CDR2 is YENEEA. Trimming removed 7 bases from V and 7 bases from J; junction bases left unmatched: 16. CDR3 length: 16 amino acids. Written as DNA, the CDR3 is TGTGCCAGCATCAACGACAGGGCTCCAATATCCCAGCCCCAGCATTTT. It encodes CASINDRAPISQPQHF.

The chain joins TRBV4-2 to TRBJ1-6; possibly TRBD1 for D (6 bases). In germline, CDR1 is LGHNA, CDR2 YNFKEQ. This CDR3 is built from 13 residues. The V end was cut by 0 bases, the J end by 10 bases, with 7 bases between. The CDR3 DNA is TGTGCCAGCAGCCAAGACCAGGGGTCACCCCTCCACTTT. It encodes CASSQDQGSPLHF.

The CDR3 DNA reads TGTGCCAGCAGTCGACAGGACTGGAACACCGGGGAGCTGTTTTTT. Translation: CASSRQDWNTGELFF. The V and J genes are TRBV5-4 and TRBJ2-2; perhaps TRBD1 as D (6 bases). The germline V gene encodes CDR1 SGHNT and CDR2 YYREEE (reference sequence). The CDR3 runs to 15 residues. The V end was cut by 5 bases, the J end by 1 base, with 12 bases between.

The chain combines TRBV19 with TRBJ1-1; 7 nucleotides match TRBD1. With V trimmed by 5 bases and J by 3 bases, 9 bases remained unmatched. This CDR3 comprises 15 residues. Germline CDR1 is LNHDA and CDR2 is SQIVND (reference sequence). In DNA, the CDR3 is TGTGCCAGTAGTCCTCCCCACAGGGGTCACACTGAAGCTTTCTTT. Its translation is CASSPPHRGHTEAFF.

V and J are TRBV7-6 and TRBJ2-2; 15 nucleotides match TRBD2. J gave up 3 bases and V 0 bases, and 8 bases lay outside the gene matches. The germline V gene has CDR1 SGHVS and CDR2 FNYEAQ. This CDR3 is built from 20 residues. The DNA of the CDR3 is TGTGCCAGCAGCTTAGCGAAAGGACTAGCGGGGGGGCTTGACACCGGGGAGCTGTTTTTT. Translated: CASSLAKGLAGGLDTGELFF.

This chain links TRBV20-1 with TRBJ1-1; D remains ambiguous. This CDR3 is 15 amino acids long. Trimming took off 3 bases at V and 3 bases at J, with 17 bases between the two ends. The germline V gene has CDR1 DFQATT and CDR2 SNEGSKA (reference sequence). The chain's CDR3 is CSASVFGVFDTEAFF. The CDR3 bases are TGCAGTGCTAGTGTATTCGGGGTTTTTGACACTGAAGCTTTCTTT.

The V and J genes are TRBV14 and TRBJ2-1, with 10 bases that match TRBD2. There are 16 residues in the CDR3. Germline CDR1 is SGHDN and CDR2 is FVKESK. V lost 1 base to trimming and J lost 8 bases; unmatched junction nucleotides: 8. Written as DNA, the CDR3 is TGTGCCAGCAGCCAAGTGGCTAGCGGGAGCGGGGATGAGCAGTTCTTC. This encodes CASSQVASGSGDEQFF. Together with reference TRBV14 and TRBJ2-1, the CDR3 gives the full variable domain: EAGVTQFPSHSVIEKGQTVTLRCDPISGHDNLYWYRRVMGKEIKFLLHFVKESKQDESGMPNNRFLAERTGGTYSTLKVQPAELEDSGVYFCASSQVASGSGDEQFFGPGTRLTVL.

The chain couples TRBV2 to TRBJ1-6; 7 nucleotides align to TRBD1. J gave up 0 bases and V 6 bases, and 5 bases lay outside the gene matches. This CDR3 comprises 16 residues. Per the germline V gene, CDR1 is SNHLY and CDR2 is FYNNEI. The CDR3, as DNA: TGTGCCAGCAGGGACGACAGGGTCTCCTATAATTCACCCCTCCACTTT. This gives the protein CASRDDRVSYNSPLHF. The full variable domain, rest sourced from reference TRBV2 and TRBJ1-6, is EPEVTQTPSHQVTQMGQEVILRCVPISNHLYFYWYRQILGQKVEFLVSFYNNEISEKSEIFDDQFSVERPDGSNFTLKIRSTKLEDSAMYFCASRDDRVSYNSPLHFGNGTRLTVT.

CDR3 in amino acids: CASSVRTGGRGYTF. In DNA form, the CDR3 reads TGTGCCAGCAGTGTGAGGACAGGGGGAAGAGGCTACACCTTC. This chain joins TRBV2 and TRBJ1-2; 10 nucleotides align to TRBD1. The CDR3 loop spans 14 amino acids. After removal of 4 bases from V and 8 bases from J, the junction contained 7 bases not matched to a gene. CDR1 SNHLY and CDR2 FYNNEI come from the germline V gene.

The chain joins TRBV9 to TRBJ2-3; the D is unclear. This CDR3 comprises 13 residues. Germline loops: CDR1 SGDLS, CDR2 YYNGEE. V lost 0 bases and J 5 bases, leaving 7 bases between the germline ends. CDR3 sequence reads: CASSVGALDTQYF. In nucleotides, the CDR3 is TGTGCCAGCAGCGTAGGGGCGCTAGATACGCAGTATTTT.

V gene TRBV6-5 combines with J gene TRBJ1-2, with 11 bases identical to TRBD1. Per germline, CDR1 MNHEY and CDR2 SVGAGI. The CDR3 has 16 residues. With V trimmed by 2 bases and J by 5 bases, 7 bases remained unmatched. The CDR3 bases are TGTGCCAGCAGTTACGAGGGGACAGGGGGAGTTTATGGCTACACCTTC. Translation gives CASSYEGTGGVYGYTF.

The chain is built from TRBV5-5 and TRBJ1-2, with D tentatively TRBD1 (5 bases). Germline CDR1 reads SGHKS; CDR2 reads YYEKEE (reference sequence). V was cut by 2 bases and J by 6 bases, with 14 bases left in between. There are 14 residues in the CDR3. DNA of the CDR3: TGTGCCAGCAGCTTCGCAGGGCCAGGCCATGGCTACACCTTC. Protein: CASSFAGPGHGYTF. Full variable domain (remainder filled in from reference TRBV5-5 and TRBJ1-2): DAGVTQSPTHLIKTRGQQVTLRCSPISGHKSVSWYQQVLGQGPQFIFQYYEKEERGRGNFPDRFSARQFPNYSSELNVNALLLGDSALYLCASSFAGPGHGYTFGSGTRLTVV.

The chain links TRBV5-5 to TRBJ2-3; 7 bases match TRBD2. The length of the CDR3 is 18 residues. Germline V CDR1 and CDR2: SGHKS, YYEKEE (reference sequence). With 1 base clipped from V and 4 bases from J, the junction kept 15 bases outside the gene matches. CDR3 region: CASSLRLEAGVRPDTQYF. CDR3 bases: TGTGCCAGCAGCTTGAGGTTGGAGGCGGGAGTGAGGCCAGATACGCAGTATTTT.

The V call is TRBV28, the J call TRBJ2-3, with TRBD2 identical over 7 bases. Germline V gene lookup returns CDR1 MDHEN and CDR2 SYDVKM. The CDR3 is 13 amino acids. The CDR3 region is CVSRGYSTDTQYF. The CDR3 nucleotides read TGTGTCTCGCGGGGGTACTCCACAGATACGCAGTATTTT.

The CDR3 sequence is CASSVAAGGPYEQYF. CDR3 DNA sequence: TGTGCCAGCAGCGTAGCCGCGGGCGGGCCCTACGAGCAGTACTTC. The gene calls are TRBV9 and TRBJ2-7; a weak D match, TRBD2 (5 bases). CDR1 is SGDLS and CDR2 is YYNGEE in the germline V gene. The CDR3 runs 15 residues. Between the trimmed V and J ends, which lost 0 bases and 2 bases, there was a span of 12 bases.

CDR3 DNA sequence: TGTGCCAGTAGTATAAGACGGAGGCCGGGACAGGGGAATAGGTCCTACGAGCAGTACTTC. Translated: CASSIRRRPGQGNRSYEQYF. This chain joins TRBV19 and TRBJ2-7; 10 nucleotides line up with TRBD1. The germline V gene has CDR1 LNHDA and CDR2 SQIVND (reference sequence). With V trimmed by 2 bases and J by 1 base, 17 bases remained unmatched. CDR3 length: 20 amino acids.

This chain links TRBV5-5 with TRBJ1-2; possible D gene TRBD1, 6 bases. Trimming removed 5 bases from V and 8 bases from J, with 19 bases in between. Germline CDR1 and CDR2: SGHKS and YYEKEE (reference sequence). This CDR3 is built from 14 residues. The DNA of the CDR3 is TGTGCCAGCAGGGGTCCAGGGGCGGACGTGGGCTACACCTTC. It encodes CASRGPGADVGYTF.

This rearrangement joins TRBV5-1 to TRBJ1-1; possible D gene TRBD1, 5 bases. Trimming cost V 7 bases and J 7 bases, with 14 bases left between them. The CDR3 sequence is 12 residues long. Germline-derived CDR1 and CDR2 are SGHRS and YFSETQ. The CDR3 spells CASGAPGLEAFF. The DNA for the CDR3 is TGCGCCAGCGGCGCCCCAGGGCTTGAAGCTTTCTTT.

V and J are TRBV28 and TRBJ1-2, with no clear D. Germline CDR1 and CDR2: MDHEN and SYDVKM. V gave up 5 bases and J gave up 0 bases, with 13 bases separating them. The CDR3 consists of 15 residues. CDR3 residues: CASSPDEEANYGYTF. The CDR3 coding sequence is TGTGCCAGCAGTCCCGACGAGGAGGCTAACTATGGCTACACCTTC.

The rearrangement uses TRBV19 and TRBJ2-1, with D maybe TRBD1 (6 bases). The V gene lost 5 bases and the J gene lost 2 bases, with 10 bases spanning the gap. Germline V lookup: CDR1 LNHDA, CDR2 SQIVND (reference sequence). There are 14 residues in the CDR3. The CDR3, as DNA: TGTGCCAGTAGTCTACAGGGTACCTACAATGAGCAGTTCTTC. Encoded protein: CASSLQGTYNEQFF.

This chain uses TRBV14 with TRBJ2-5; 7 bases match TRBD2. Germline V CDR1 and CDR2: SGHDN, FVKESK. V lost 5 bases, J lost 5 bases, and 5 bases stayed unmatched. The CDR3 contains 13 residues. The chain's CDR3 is CASSFGLGETQYF. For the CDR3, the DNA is TGTGCCAGCAGCTTCGGACTAGGGGAGACCCAGTACTTC.